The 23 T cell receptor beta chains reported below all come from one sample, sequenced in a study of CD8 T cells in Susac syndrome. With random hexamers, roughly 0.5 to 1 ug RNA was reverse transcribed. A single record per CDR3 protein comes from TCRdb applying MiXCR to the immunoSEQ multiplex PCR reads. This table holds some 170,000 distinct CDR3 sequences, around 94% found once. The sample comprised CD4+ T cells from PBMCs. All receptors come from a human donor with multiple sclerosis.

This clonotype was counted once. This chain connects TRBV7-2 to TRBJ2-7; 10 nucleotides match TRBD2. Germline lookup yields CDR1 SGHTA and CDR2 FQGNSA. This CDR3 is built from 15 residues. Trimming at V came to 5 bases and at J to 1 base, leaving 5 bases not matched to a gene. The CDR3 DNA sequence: TGTGCCAGCAGCAGGGCTAGCGGGAGTTCCTACGAGCAGTACTTC. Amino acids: CASSRASGSSYEQYF.

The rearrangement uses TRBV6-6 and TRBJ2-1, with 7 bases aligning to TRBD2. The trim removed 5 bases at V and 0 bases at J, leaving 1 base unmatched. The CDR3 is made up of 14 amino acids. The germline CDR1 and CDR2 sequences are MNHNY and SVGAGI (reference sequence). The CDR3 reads CASSGGSSYNEQFF. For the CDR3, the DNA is TGTGCCAGCAGTGGCGGGAGCTCCTACAATGAGCAGTTCTTC.

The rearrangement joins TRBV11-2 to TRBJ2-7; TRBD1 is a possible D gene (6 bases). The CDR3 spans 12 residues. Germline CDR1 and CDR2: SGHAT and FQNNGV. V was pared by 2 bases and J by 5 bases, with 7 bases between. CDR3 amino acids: CASSLTGNEQYF. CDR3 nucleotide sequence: TGTGCCAGCAGCTTAACAGGGAACGAGCAGTACTTC.

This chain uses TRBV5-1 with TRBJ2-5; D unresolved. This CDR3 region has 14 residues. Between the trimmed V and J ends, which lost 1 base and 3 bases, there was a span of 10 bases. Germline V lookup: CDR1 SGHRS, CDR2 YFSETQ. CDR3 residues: CASSLRQAEETQYF. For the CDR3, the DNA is TGCGCCAGCAGCTTGCGGCAGGCCGAAGAGACCCAGTACTTC.

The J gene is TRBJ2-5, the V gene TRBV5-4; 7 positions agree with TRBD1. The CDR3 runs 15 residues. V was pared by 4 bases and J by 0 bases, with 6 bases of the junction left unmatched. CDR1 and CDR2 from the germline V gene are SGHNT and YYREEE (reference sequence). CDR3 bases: TGTGCCAGCAGCACCACAGGGGAATACCAAGAGACCCAGTACTTC. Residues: CASSTTGEYQETQYF.

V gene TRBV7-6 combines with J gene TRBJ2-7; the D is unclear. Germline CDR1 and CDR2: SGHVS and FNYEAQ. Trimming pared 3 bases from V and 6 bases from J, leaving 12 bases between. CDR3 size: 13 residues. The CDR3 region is CASSFSTSGEQYF. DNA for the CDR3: TGTGCCAGCAGCTTTAGCACGTCCGGCGAGCAGTACTTC.

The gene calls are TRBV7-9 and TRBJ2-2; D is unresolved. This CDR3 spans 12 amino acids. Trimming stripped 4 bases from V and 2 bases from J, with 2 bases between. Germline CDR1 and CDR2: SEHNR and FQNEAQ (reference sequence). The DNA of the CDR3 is TGTGCCAGCAGCTATAACACCGGGGAGCTGTTTTTT. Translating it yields CASSYNTGELFF.

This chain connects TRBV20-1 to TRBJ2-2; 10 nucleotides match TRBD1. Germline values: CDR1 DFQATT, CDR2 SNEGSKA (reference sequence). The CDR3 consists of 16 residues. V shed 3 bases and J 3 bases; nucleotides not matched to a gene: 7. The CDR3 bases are TGCAGTGCTAGCCGCGCCGGGACAGGGGACACCGGGGAGCTGTTTTTT. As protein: CSASRAGTGDTGELFF.

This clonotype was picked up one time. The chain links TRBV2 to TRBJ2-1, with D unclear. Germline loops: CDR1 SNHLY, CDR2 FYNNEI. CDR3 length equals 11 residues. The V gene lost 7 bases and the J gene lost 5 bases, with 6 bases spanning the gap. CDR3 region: CASTFHNEQFF. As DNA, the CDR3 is TGTGCCAGCACTTTCCACAATGAGCAGTTCTTC.

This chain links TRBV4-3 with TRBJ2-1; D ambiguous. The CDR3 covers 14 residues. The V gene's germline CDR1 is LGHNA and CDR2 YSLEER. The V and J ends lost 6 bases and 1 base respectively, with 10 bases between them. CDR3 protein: CASSPATSYNEQFF. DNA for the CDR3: TGCGCCAGCAGTCCGGCGACGTCCTACAATGAGCAGTTCTTC.

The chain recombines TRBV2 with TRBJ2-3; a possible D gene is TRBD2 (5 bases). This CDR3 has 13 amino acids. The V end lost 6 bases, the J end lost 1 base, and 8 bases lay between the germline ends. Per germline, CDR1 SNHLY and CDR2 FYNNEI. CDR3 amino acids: CASRVGGTDTQYF. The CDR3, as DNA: TGTGCCAGCAGAGTGGGAGGCACAGATACGCAGTATTTT. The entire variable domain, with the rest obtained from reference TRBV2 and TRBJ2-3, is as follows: EPEVTQTPSHQVTQMGQEVILRCVPISNHLYFYWYRQILGQKVEFLVSFYNNEISEKSEIFDDQFSVERPDGSNFTLKIRSTKLEDSAMYFCASRVGGTDTQYFGPGTRLTVL.

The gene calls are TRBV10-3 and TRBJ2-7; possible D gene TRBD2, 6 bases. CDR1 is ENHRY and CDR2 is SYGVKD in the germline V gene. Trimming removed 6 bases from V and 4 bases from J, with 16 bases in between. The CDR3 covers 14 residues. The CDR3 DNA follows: TGTGCCATCAGCGCCGGGACTTTCACGTACGAGCAGTACTTC. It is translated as CAISAGTFTYEQYF.

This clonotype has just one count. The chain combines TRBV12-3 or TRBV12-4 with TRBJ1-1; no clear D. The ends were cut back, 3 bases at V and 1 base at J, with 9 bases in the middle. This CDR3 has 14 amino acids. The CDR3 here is CASSFGEANTEAFF. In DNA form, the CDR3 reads TGTGCCAGCAGTTTTGGGGAGGCGAACACTGAAGCTTTCTTT.

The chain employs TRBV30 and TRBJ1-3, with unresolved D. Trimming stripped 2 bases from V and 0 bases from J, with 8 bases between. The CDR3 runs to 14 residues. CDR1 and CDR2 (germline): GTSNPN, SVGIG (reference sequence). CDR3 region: CAWSFGSSGNTIYF. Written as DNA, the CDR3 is TGTGCCTGGAGTTTCGGAAGCTCTGGAAACACCATATATTTT.

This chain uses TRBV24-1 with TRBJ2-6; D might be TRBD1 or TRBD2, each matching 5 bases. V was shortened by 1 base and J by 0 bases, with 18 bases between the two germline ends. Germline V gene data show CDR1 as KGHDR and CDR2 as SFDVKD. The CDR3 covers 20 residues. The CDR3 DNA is TGTGCCACCAGTGATTTCTCGAGGGGTGCTTTCCTCTCTGGGGCCAACGTCCTGACTTTC. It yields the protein CATSDFSRGAFLSGANVLTF.

CDR3 protein: CAWRIGQTQETQYF. The CDR3 DNA follows: TGTGCCTGGAGAATAGGACAGACCCAAGAGACCCAGTACTTC. The V call is TRBV30, the J call TRBJ2-5, with D perhaps matching TRBD1 (6 bases). Trimming left V 3 bases short and J 1 base short, with 12 bases between. The CDR3 loop spans 14 amino acids. Per the germline V gene, CDR1 is GTSNPN and CDR2 is SVGIG (reference sequence). The whole variable domain, filled in from reference TRBV30 and TRBJ2-5, reads SQTIHQWPATLVQPVGSPLSLECTVEGTSNPNLYWYRQAAGRGLQLLFYSVGIGQISSEVPQNLSASRPQDRQFILSSKKLLLSDSGFYLCAWRIGQTQETQYFGPGTRLLVL.

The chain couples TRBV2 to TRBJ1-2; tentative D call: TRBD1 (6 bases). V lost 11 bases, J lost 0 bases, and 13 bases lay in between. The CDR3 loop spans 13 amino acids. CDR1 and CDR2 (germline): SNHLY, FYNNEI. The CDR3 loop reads CAGKQGPNYGYTF. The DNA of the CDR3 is TGTGCCGGAAAACAGGGACCTAACTATGGCTACACCTTC. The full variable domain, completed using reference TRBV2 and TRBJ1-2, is EPEVTQTPSHQVTQMGQEVILRCVPISNHLYFYWYRQILGQKVEFLVSFYNNEISEKSEIFDDQFSVERPDGSNFTLKIRSTKLEDSAMYFCAGKQGPNYGYTFGSGTRLTVV.

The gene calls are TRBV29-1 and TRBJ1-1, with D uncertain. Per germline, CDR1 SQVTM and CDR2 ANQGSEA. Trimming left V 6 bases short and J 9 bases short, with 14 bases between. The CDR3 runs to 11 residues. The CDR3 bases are TGCAGCGTGGGGTCCCAGGCCCAAGCTTTCTTT. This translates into CSVGSQAQAFF.

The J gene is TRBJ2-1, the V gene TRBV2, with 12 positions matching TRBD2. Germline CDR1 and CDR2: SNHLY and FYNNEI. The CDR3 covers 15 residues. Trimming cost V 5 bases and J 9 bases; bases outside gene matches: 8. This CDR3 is CASSRLAGELGEQFF. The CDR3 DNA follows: TGTGCCAGCAGTCGACTAGCGGGAGAATTGGGTGAGCAGTTCTTC.

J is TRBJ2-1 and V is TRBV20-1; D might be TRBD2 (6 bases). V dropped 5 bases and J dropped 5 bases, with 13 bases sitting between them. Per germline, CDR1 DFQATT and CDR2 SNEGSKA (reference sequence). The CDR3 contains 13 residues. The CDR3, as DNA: TGCAGTGCTCTCCCGGGACTTAACAATGAGCAGTTCTTC. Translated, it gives CSALPGLNNEQFF.

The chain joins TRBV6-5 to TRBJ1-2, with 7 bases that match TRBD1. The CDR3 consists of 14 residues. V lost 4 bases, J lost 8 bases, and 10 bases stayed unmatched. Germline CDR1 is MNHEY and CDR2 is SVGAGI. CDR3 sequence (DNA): TGTGCCAGCAGTTCACTTGACAGGGTGTCCGGCTACACCTTC. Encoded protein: CASSSLDRVSGYTF.

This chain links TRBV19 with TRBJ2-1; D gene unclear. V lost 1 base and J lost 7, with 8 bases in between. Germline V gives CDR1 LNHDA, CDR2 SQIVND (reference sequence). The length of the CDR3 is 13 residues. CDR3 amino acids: CASSIGSQNEQFF. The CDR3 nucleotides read TGTGCCAGTAGTATAGGGTCGCAGAATGAGCAGTTCTTC.

The CDR3 DNA reads TGTGCCAGCGGCAGGGGAGTCCGGGACGAGCAGTACTTC. Translated, it gives CASGRGVRDEQYF. The chain has TRBV7-9 and TRBJ2-7; possibly TRBD1 for D (6 bases). Germline values: CDR1 SEHNR, CDR2 FQNEAQ (reference sequence). V was cut by 8 bases and J by 5 bases, with 16 bases left in between. This CDR3 region has 13 residues.